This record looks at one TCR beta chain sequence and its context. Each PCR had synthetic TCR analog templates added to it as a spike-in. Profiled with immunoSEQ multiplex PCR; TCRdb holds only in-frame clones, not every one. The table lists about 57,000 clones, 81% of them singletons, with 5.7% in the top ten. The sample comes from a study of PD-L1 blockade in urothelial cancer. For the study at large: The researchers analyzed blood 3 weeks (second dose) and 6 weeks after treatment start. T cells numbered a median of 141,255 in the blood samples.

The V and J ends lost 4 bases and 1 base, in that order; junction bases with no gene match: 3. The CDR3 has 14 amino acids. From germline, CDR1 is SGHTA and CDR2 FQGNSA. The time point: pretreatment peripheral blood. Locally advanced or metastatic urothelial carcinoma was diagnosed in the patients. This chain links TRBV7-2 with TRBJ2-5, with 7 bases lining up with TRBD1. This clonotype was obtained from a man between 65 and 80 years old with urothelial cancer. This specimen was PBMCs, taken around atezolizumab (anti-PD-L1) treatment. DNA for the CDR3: TGTGCCAGCAGCTGGACAGGATTCCAAGAGACCCAGTACTTC. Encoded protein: CASSWTGFQETQYF.